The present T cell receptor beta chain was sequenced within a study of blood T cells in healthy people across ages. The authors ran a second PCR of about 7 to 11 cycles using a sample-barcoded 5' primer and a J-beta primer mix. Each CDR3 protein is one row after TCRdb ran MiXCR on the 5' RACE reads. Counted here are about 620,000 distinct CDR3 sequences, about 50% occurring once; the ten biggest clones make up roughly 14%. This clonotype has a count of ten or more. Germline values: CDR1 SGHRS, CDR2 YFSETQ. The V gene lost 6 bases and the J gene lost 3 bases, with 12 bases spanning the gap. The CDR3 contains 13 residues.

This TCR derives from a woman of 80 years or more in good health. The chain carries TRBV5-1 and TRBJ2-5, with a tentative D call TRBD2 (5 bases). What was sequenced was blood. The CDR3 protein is CASILPGEETQYF. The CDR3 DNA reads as TGCGCCAGCATCCTCCCCGGGGAAGAGACCCAGTACTTC. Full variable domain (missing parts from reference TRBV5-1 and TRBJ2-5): KAGVTQTPRYLIKTRGQQVTLSCSPISGHRSVSWYQQTPGQGLQFLFEYFSETQRNKGNFPGRFSGRQFSNSRSEMNVSTLELGDSALYLCASILPGEETQYFGPGTRLLVL.